This T cell receptor (beta chain) is drawn from a study of T cell repertoires in cytomegalovirus infection. About the study: The public TCR beta signatures pointed to both CMV infection and matching HLA type. Study results and caveats: Dominating the ex vivo response were TCR beta clonotypes that were CMV-specific and HLA-C-restricted.

TCRdb itself ran the reads through MiXCR, one entry per CDR3 protein. The top ten clones hold 13% of a sample with around 300,000 distinct CDR3 sequences, approximately 25% of them seen once. CDR1 and CDR2 (germline): KGHDR, SFDVKD. V gave up 7 bases and J gave up 3 bases, with 17 bases separating them. The CDR3 is 15 residues long. Comments on this clonotype: The antigen remains unidentified.

Material: cultured PBMCs, obtained from culture after CMV antigen stimulation. This TCR came from a human donor in good health (CMV status not recorded). Some clones in this sample may be carry-over from other donors' samples. The chain recombines TRBV24-1 with TRBJ1-1, with TRBD1 as a possible D gene (6 bases). CDR3 amino acids: CATRRLGGRDTEAFF. In DNA form, the CDR3 reads TGTGCCACCAGACGTCTGGGGGGCCGGGACACTGAAGCTTTCTTT.